The 7 T cell receptor beta chains reported below all come from one sample, sequenced in a study of somatic mutations in cytotoxic T cells in rheumatoid arthritis (dated by TCRdb to the late 2010s). The method behind the library was the immunoSEQ multiplex PCR assay. TCRdb provides this immuneACCESS table in a form limited to in-frame rearrangements. Some clones are lacking; in checked studies, under half of them reflect an unresolved V gene, and why the rest are absent is not known. The sample contains about 16,000 clones, approximately 75% of them found a single time. The biggest ten clones account for less than 25% of the sample. Sequenced: CD8+ T cells sorted from blood. The receptors were sampled from an adult with rheumatoid arthritis.

This clone showed up just a few times. The chain recombines TRBV4-1 with TRBJ1-5; possible D gene TRBD1, 6 bases. The CDR3 is 14 residues long. V shed 1 base and J shed 3 bases, with 7 bases lying between them. Germline V gene sequence: CDR1 MGHRA, CDR2 YSYEKL. The DNA for the CDR3 is TGCGCCAGCAGCCAAGCAGGGGTCAATCAGCCCCAGCATTTT. Protein product: CASSQAGVNQPQHF.

V usage is TRBV6-5 and J usage is TRBJ1-2; D is unresolved. Trimming took 5 bases from V and 4 from J, leaving 5 bases between them. The CDR3 is 11 amino acids. Germline lookup yields CDR1 MNHEY and CDR2 SVGAGI. The chain's CDR3 is CASSEGYGYTF. The CDR3 DNA reads TGTGCCAGCAGTGAGGGCTATGGCTACACCTTC.

J is TRBJ2-7 and V is TRBV27, with 7 bases identical to TRBD2. Germline V CDR1 and CDR2: MNHEY, SMNVEV (reference sequence). V shed 6 bases, J shed 5 bases, and the junction held 10 bases outside the gene matches. The CDR3 is 14 amino acids. The CDR3 spells CASRGTGRGDEQYF. As DNA, the CDR3 is TGTGCCAGCAGAGGGACGGGGAGGGGCGACGAGCAGTACTTC.

V usage is TRBV29-1 and J usage is TRBJ1-2; 10 nucleotides align to TRBD1. Germline V gives CDR1 SQVTM, CDR2 ANQGSEA. This CDR3 has 13 amino acids. J was trimmed by 8 bases and V by 5 bases; bases with no gene match: 8. As DNA, the CDR3 is TGCAGCGTTCCCGAGGACAGGGGGGGAGGCTACACCTTC. The encoded protein is CSVPEDRGGGYTF.

The V and J genes are TRBV27 and TRBJ2-1, with D perhaps matching TRBD2 (5 bases). The CDR3 totals 15 residues. The V gene's germline CDR1 is MNHEY and CDR2 SMNVEV (reference sequence). The germline V and J ends were trimmed by 7 bases and 0 bases, with 13 bases remaining between them. In DNA form, the CDR3 reads TGTGCCAGCACCGAGAGGGCGAGCTCCTACAATGAGCAGTTCTTC. Translation gives CASTERASSYNEQFF.

V usage is TRBV27 and J usage is TRBJ2-3; a possible D gene is TRBD2 (5 bases). V was clipped by 3 bases and J by 1 base, with 11 bases between them. The CDR3 covers 15 residues. Germline V gene sequence: CDR1 MNHEY, CDR2 SMNVEV (reference sequence). As DNA, the CDR3 is TGTGCCAGCAGTTTCGGGGTCTGGGGCACAGATACGCAGTATTTT. It translates to CASSFGVWGTDTQYF.

This chain connects TRBV7-8 to TRBJ2-1, with 8 bases that match TRBD2. In germline, CDR1 is SGHVS, CDR2 FQNEAQ. Trimming removed 4 bases from V and 7 bases from J; junction bases left unmatched: 12. CDR3 length equals 16 residues. CDR3 nucleotide sequence: TGTGCCAGCAGCTCGCCGGAAGCGGGAGCGGTAAATGAGCAGTTCTTC. It codes for CASSSPEAGAVNEQFF.